This T cell receptor (beta chain) was captured by sequencing in a study of cytomegalovirus exposure and HLA in healthy donors. Study-wide results and limits: Previously analyzed data showed that most TCR beta V segments were productive at a frequency of about 87% or about 30%.

Germline CDR1 reads LNHDA; CDR2 reads SQIVND (reference sequence). With V trimmed by 7 bases and J by 3 bases, 7 bases remained unmatched. This CDR3 is 14 amino acids long. This clone was found once. No antigen is known for it. PCR involved 60 Vbeta and 13 Jbeta primers. Assay: immunoSEQ multiplex PCR; the TCRdb copy retains only in-frame clones and omits some. This sample carries some 150,000 clones, about 61% of them seen once, and the ten largest clones take 2% to 3%. The rearrangement links TRBV19 to TRBJ1-2; 8 bases align to TRBD1. Sequencing was done on a sample of PBMCs. The receptor was isolated from a woman in her thirties or forties in good health and CMV-seronegative. The CDR3 DNA reads as TGTGCCAGTATGGGACAGGTCCTTGACTATGGCTACACCTTC. This gives the protein CASMGQVLDYGYTF.